Sequencing of this T cell receptor (beta chain) was carried out in a study of beta chain features in type 1 diabetes. Study-level points and caveats: The question left open here concerned HLA type influencing TCRB rearrangement. Type 1 diabetes patients had moderately but significantly shorter TCRB CDR3s in all four CD4+ subsets.

This clone was found a few times. The antigen remains unidentified. Between the trimmed V and J ends, which lost 0 bases and 3 bases, there was a span of 10 bases. The CDR3 runs 14 residues. In germline, CDR1 is SGHRS, CDR2 YFSETQ. The sequenced template was cDNA made from the entire isolated RNA. The repertoire was sequenced with immunoSEQ multiplex PCR; TCRdb's copy has only in-frame clones and lacks some. The data contain 550,000 to 850,000 clones, around an eighth of them singletons. The TCR sequence derives from a man between 18 and 35 years old with type 1 diabetes. This chain joins TRBV5-1 and TRBJ2-7; D might be TRBD1 (5 bases). Sequenced input: naive CD4+ T cells from blood. Written as DNA, the CDR3 is TGCGCCAGCAGCTTGGAAGGGGCCGTCTACGAGCAGTACTTC. The encoded protein is CASSLEGAVYEQYF.